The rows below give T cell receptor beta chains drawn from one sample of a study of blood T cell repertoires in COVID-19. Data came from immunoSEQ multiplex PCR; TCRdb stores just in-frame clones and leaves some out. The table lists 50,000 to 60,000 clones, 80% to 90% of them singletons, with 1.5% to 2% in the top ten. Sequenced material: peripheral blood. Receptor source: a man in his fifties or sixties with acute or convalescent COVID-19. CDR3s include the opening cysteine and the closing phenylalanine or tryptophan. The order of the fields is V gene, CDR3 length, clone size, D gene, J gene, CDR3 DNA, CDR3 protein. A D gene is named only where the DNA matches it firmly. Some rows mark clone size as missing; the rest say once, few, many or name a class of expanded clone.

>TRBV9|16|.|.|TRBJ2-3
TGTGCCAGCAGCGTAGACCCAGGGAGGAGGACAGATACGCAGTATTTT
CASSVDPGRRTDTQYF
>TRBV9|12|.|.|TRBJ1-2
TGTGCCAGCAGCTCTCAGTTCGGGGGCTACACCTTC
CASSSQFGGYTF
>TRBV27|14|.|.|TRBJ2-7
TGTGCCAGCAGTCCCCAAGGACAATACTACGAGCAGTACTTC
CASSPQGQYYEQYF
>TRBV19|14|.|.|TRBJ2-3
TGTGCCAGTAGTATGCAGGGGCGAACAGATACGCAGTATTTT
CASSMQGRTDTQYF
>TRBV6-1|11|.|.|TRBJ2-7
TGTGCCAGCAGTGAACGGTACGAGCAGTACTTC
CASSERYEQYF
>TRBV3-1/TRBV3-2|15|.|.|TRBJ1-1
TGTGCCAGCAGCCCGTCCGACAGATTGAACACTGAAGCTTTCTTT
CASSPSDRLNTEAFF
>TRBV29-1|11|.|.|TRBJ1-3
TGCAGCGTTGGAGGAGGAAACACCATATATTTT
CSVGGGNTIYF
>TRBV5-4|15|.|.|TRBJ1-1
TGTGCCAGCAGCTTGTTTGGGGAAGGAGGGACTGAAGCTTTCTTT
CASSLFGEGGTEAFF
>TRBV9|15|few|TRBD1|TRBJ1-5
TGTGCCAGCAGCGTAGAGGCAGGGGGCGGGCAGCCCCAGCATTTT
CASSVEAGGGQPQHF
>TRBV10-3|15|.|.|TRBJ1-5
TGTGCCATCAGTGAGGGACAGAGTAACAATCAGCCCCAGCATTTT
CAISEGQSNNQPQHF
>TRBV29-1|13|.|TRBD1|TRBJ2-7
TGCAGCGTCTCTTCCGGGACAGGTTACGAGCAGTACTTC
CSVSSGTGYEQYF
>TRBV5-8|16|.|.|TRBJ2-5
TGTGCCAGCAGCCCGGGGGGCGGCGAGAGTATGGAGACCCAGTACTTC
CASSPGGGESMETQYF
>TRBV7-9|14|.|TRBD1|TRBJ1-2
TGTGCCAGCAGCATAGGACAGGGGAGGGATGGCTACACCTTC
CASSIGQGRDGYTF
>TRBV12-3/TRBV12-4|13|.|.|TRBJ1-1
TGTGCCAGCAGTTTGAAGCGGGACACTGAAGCTTTCTTT
CASSLKRDTEAFF
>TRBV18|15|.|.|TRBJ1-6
TGTGCCAGCTCACCACAGGGGTCCTATAATTCACCCCTCCACTTT
CASSPQGSYNSPLHF
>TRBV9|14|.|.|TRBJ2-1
TGTGCCAGCAGCTACGAGAGCTCCTACAATGAGCAGTTCTTC
CASSYESSYNEQFF
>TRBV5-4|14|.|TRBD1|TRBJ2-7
TGTGCCAGCAGCTTCGGACAGGAGCTGGGGGAGCAGTACTTC
CASSFGQELGEQYF
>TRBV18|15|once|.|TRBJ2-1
TGTGCCAGCTCACCTCCAAGACCAGGGGCCTATGAGCAGTTCTTC
CASSPPRPGAYEQFF
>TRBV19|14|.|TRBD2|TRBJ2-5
TGTGCCAGTAGCAAGACTAGCGGGGATGAAGACCAGTACTTC
CASSKTSGDEDQYF
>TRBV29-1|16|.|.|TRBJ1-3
TGCAGCGTTGTAGGGTTGGGCACAGGGTCTGGAAACACCATATATTTT
CSVVGLGTGSGNTIYF
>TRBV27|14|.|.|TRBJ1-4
TGTGCCAGCAGTTATGGCGGATATAATGAAAAACTGTTTTTT
CASSYGGYNEKLFF
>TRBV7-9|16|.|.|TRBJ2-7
TGTGCCAGCAGCTTGGCCATGATGGGGGGGCTCTACGAGCAGTACTTC
CASSLAMMGGLYEQYF
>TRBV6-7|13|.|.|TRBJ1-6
TGTGCCAGCAGCTCACCGGGTAATTCACCCCTCCACTTT
CASSSPGNSPLHF
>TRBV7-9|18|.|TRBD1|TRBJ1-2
TGTGCCAGCAGATTATCCACCGAGACAGGGGCGACCAACTATGGCTACACCTTC
CASRLSTETGATNYGYTF
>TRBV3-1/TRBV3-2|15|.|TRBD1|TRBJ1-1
TGTGCCAGCAGCCGAATGGGACAGCTGAACACTGAAGCTTTCTTT
CASSRMGQLNTEAFF
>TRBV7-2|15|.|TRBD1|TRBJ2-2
TGTGCCAGCAGCTTTCGACAGGGCCCGGACGGGGAGCTGTTTTTT
CASSFRQGPDGELFF
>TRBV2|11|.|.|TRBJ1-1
TGTGCCAGCAGTCAGGGGACTGAAGCTTTCTTT
CASSQGTEAFF
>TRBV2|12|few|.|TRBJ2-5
TGTGCCAGCAGTGGGCAGGGGGAGACCCAGTACTTC
CASSGQGETQYF
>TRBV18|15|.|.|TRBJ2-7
TGTGCCAGCTCACCACCGGTAGGGAGCTCCTACGAGCAGTACTTC
CASSPPVGSSYEQYF
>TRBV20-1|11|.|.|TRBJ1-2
TGCAGTGCTGCCCGAACCGGGAGCTACACCTTC
CSAARTGSYTF
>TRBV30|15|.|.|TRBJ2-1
TGTGCCTGGAGTGTAACATCCTCGCCCTACAATGAGCAGTTCTTC
CAWSVTSSPYNEQFF
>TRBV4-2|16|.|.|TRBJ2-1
TGTGCCAGCAGCCAAGATCAGGAGGGGGGGCGAAATGAGCAGTTCTTC
CASSQDQEGGRNEQFF
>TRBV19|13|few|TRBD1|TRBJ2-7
TGTGCCAGCGGGACAGGGCGAACCTACGAGCAGTACTTC
CASGTGRTYEQYF
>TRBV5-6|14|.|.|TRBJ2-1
TGTGCCAGCAGCTTGGGAACAGGGTCGGTTGAGCAGTTCTTC
CASSLGTGSVEQFF
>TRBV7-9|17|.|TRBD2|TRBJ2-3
TGTGCCAGCAGCTTAGTGGCTAGCGGGGGGGCAGCAGATACGCAGTATTTT
CASSLVASGGAADTQYF
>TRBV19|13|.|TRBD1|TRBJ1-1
TGTGCCAGTAGTAACAGGGGCGACACTGAAGCTTTCTTT
CASSNRGDTEAFF
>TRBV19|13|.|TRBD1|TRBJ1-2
TGTGCCAGTAGTAGGGACAGATTCTATGGCTACACCTTC
CASSRDRFYGYTF
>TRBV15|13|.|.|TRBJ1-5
TGTGCCACCAGACTCATTAGCAATCAGCCCCAGCATTTT
CATRLISNQPQHF
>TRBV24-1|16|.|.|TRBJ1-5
TGTGCCACCAGTGACGCGGGATCATATAGCAATCAGCCCCAGCATTTT
CATSDAGSYSNQPQHF
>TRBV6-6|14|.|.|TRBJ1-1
TGTGCCAGCACTTTAGGGGAGGGTTCGACTGAAGCTTTCTTT
CASTLGEGSTEAFF
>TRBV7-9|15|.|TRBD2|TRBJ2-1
TGTGCCAGCCTCCGGACTAGCGGAAATTACAATGAGCAGTTCTTC
CASLRTSGNYNEQFF
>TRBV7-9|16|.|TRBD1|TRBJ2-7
TGTGCCAGCAGCCGATGGACAGGGCTAAGCTCCTACGAGCAGTACTTC
CASSRWTGLSSYEQYF
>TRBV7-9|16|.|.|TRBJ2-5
TGTGCCAGCCTGAGGGGGGGCAGGGGACAGGAGGAGACCCAGTACTTC
CASLRGGRGQEETQYF
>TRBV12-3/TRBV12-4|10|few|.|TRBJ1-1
TGTGCCTCACGGGATCCTGAAGCTTTCTTT
CASRDPEAFF
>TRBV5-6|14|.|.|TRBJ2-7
TGTGCCAGCAGCTTGGCAGGCCTCTCCTACGAGCAGTACTTC
CASSLAGLSYEQYF
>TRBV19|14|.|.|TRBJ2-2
TGTGCCAGTAGTGTAATAGGATCAGGCGGGGAGCTGTTTTTT
CASSVIGSGGELFF
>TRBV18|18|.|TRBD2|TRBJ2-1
TGTGCCAGCTCCGACACGGCGGGTACGGGGGGATTCTACAATGAGCAGTTCTTC
CASSDTAGTGGFYNEQFF
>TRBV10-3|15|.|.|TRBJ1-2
TGTGCCATCAGTGAGTCGGAGGCATCAGTAGCGGGCTACACCTTC
CAISESEASVAGYTF
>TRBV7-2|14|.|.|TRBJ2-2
TGTGCCAGCAGCTTAGGGCTAGGTGGGGGGGAGCTGTTTTTT
CASSLGLGGGELFF
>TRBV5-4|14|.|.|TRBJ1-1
TGTGCCAGCAGCTTCAGGGGCATGAACACTGAAGCTTTCTTT
CASSFRGMNTEAFF
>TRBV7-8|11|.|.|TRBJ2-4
TGTGCCAGCAGCGCACAAAGCATTCAGTACTTC
CASSAQSIQYF
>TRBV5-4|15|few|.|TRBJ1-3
TGTGCCAGCAGCCGGGAGGCAGGCTCTGGAAACACCATATATTTT
CASSREAGSGNTIYF
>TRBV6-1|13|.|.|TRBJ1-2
TGTGCCAGCAGTGAGGGACGGGGGTTCGGCTACACCTTC
CASSEGRGFGYTF
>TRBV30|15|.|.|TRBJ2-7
TGTGCCTGGAGTGCCCGAGACACTTGGAAATACGAGCAGTACTTC
CAWSARDTWKYEQYF
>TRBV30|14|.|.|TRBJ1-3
TGTGCCTGGACTGGGGGGAGCTCTGGAAACACCATATATTTT
CAWTGGSSGNTIYF
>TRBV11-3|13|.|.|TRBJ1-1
TGTGCCAGCAGTTACAGTGGGTACACTGAAGCTTTCTTT
CASSYSGYTEAFF
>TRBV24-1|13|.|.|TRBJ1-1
TGTGCCACCCGGAGAAATACGAACACTGAAGCTTTCTTT
CATRRNTNTEAFF